This T cell receptor (beta chain) was recorded in a study of cytomegalovirus exposure and HLA in healthy donors. Overall study context: The 100 to 150 validation repertoires matched the approximately 700 first-cohort repertoires in platform, a later analysis reported.

This CDR3 is built from 14 residues. V trimming: 5 bases; J trimming: 10 bases; junction bases outside the gene matches: 10. The germline V gene has CDR1 SEHNR and CDR2 FQNEAQ (reference sequence). This table comes from immunoSEQ multiplex PCR, and its TCRdb copy is limited to in-frame clones, with some not included. Of 130,000 or so clones detected, roughly nine tenths appear once; the ten largest clones hold 1% to 1.5%. Of note for this clone: Antigen: not known.

Whole-study findings and limits: There were a few CMV-associated chains whose specificity for CMV antigens was confirmed in vitro. One later analysis, an examination of the 120 validation repertoires, found that first-cohort TCR clusters tended to co-occur in them. It was 150 to 200 TCR beta chains that were listed as cytomegalovirus-associated.

The source material was PBMCs. The V and J genes are TRBV7-9 and TRBJ2-5; 10 nucleotides align to TRBD1. The receptor was isolated from a woman between 18 and 29 years old in good health and CMV-seronegative. CDR3 protein: CASSQRQGAEDQYF. As DNA, the CDR3 is TGTGCCAGCAGCCAGAGACAGGGGGCGGAGGACCAGTACTTC.